This T cell receptor beta chain was sequenced in a study of blood T cell repertoires in COVID-19. As originally analysed: From reference gene primer amplification, estimates of nucleated cell counts were derived. Using immunoSEQ multiplex PCR, the repertoire was profiled, and TCRdb retains in-frame clones only, with some absent. The V and J calls and the clone size are those of that table, but D and trimming were determined from the DNA. The data show 32,000 or so clones, about 90% seen once. With 5 bases removed from V and 5 bases from J, the gap between germline ends came to 12 bases. Per the germline V gene, CDR1 is SGHTA and CDR2 is FQGNSA. This CDR3 is built from 13 residues.

This clonotype originated in a man aged 50-60 years with active or convalescent COVID-19. The sample taken for sequencing was peripheral blood. This chain joins TRBV7-2 and TRBJ1-1; D is unclear. CDR3 amino acids: CASSKRRGTEAFF. DNA of the CDR3: TGTGCCAGCAGCAAAAGGAGAGGAACTGAAGCTTTCTTT.